The 29 T cell receptor beta chains given below trace back to one sample, sequenced in a study of cytomegalovirus exposure and HLA in healthy donors. Use of 60 Vbeta and 13 Jbeta primers characterized the PCR. Repertoires were generated with immunoSEQ multiplex PCR, while TCRdb's copy carries only in-frame clones and drops some. The table has fewer than 250,000 clones, around 79% seen once; the top ten hold about 1.8%. Sequencing was done on a sample of PBMCs. The receptors here all came from a young man in good health and CMV-seronegative.

The chain combines TRBV28 with TRBJ2-7; 8 bases match TRBD2. Germline assignment: CDR1 MDHEN and CDR2 SYDVKM. V shed 7 bases, J shed 6 bases, and the junction held 17 bases outside the gene matches. There are 16 residues in the CDR3. CDR3 in amino acids: CASTNGGRSLSGEQYF. For the CDR3, the DNA is TGTGCCAGCACTAACGGCGGGAGGTCCCTGTCGGGCGAGCAGTACTTC. The full variable domain, in which reference TRBV28 and TRBJ2-7 provide the parts outside the CDR3, is DVKVTQSSRYLVKRTGEKVFLECVQDMDHENMFWYRQDPGLGLRLIYFSYDVKMKEKGDIPEGYSVSREKKERFSLILESASTNQTSMYLCASTNGGRSLSGEQYFGPGTRLTVT.

The rearrangement uses TRBV4-1 and TRBJ2-5; TRBD2 agrees at 10 bases. CDR1 is MGHRA, CDR2 YSYEKL, per germline. V shed 0 bases and J 3 bases; nucleotides not matched to a gene: 7. The CDR3 consists of 17 residues. As DNA, the CDR3 is TGCGCCAGCAGCCAAGACCTAGCGGGAGTTGTGAAAGAGACCCAGTACTTC. As protein: CASSQDLAGVVKETQYF.

The genes are TRBV27 and TRBJ2-5, with 7 bases aligning to TRBD1. This CDR3 comprises 16 residues. Germline lookup yields CDR1 MNHEY and CDR2 SMNVEV (reference sequence). Trimming cost V 1 base and J 3 bases; bases outside gene matches: 8. The chain's CDR3 is CASSLWPGQKEETQYF. CDR3 coding DNA: TGTGCCAGCAGTTTATGGCCGGGACAGAAAGAAGAGACCCAGTACTTC.

This chain joins TRBV18 and TRBJ2-3, with D uncertain. Trimming shortened V by 0 bases and J by 2 bases, and 9 bases separated the two germline ends. This CDR3 is 15 amino acids long. Germline V gene sequence: CDR1 KGHSH, CDR2 LQKENI. CDR3 protein: CASSPPVATTDTQYF. CDR3 nucleotides: TGTGCCAGCTCACCACCGGTGGCAACCACAGATACGCAGTATTTT.

The chain couples TRBV27 to TRBJ2-7; a possible D gene is TRBD2 (6 bases). The V gene's germline CDR1 is MNHEY and CDR2 SMNVEV (reference sequence). This CDR3 region has 16 residues. V gave up 2 bases and J gave up 3 bases, with 17 bases separating them. The CDR3 DNA sequence: TGTGCCAGCAGTTTACGCGGGAAGGTTATCTACTACGAGCAGTACTTC. Its protein is CASSLRGKVIYYEQYF.

The count of this clone is one. The chain employs TRBV7-2 and TRBJ2-1, with 8 nucleotides matching TRBD1. CDR1 and CDR2 (germline): SGHTA, FQGNSA. The CDR3 is made up of 15 amino acids. The junction had 9 bases not matched to a gene; V was cut back by 5 bases and J by 6 bases. The chain's CDR3 is CASSQTRGQSNEQFF. The CDR3 DNA reads TGTGCCAGCAGCCAGACCAGGGGGCAGAGCAATGAGCAGTTCTTC.

This rearrangement joins TRBV6-5 to TRBJ2-7; the match to TRBD2 covers 14 bases. Germline CDR1 MNHEY, CDR2 SVGAGI. The CDR3 is made up of 14 amino acids. Trimming took 6 bases from V and 4 from J; bases not matched to a gene: 2. CDR3 residues: CASRGLAGGYEQYF. Written as DNA, the CDR3 is TGTGCCAGCAGAGGACTAGCGGGAGGTTACGAGCAGTACTTC.

This sequence joins TRBV5-1 and TRBJ2-1; 9 nucleotides align to TRBD2. The CDR3 covers 14 residues. The germline gives CDR1 SGHRS, CDR2 YFSETQ. V was pared by 4 bases and J by 8 bases, with 7 bases of the junction left unmatched. CDR3 DNA: TGCGCCAGCAGCACCGGACTAGCGTTGGATGAGCAGTTCTTC. Residues: CASSTGLALDEQFF.

This chain connects TRBV2 to TRBJ2-5; 7 positions agree with TRBD2. The CDR3 has 14 residues. V was clipped by 7 bases and J by 4 bases; unmatched bases: 9. Germline assignment: CDR1 SNHLY and CDR2 FYNNEI. The CDR3: CASTLGGGLETQYF. CDR3 DNA: TGTGCCAGCACCCTAGGCGGGGGTTTAGAGACCCAGTACTTC.

This clone was seen a few times. The rearrangement uses TRBV2 and TRBJ1-1; 7 bases fit TRBD1. The CDR3 consists of 13 residues. Germline CDR1 reads SNHLY; CDR2 reads FYNNEI. The V segment lost 7 bases and the J segment 2 bases; nucleotides outside the gene matches: 4. The CDR3 nucleotides are TGTGCCAGCACCTACAGGGGTAACACTGAAGCTTTCTTT. It codes for CASTYRGNTEAFF.

V is TRBV25-1 and J is TRBJ2-5; weak D call: TRBD1 (6 bases). This CDR3 has 15 amino acids. V gave up 3 bases and J gave up 2 bases, with 13 bases separating them. Germline V gene sequence: CDR1 MGHDK, CDR2 SYGVNS. In DNA, the CDR3 is TGTGCCAGCAGTGATCGTATCGGACAGCAAGAGACCCAGTACTTC. As protein: CASSDRIGQQETQYF. The full variable domain, rest sourced from reference TRBV25-1 and TRBJ2-5, is EADIYQTPRYLVIGTGKKITLECSQTMGHDKMYWYQQDPGMELHLIHYSYGVNSTEKGDLSSESTVSRIRTEHFPLTLESARPSHTSQYLCASSDRIGQQETQYFGPGTRLLVL.

On this clone itself: Other DNA sequences of this sample code for an identical CDR3. The chain links TRBV2 to TRBJ2-3; weak D call: TRBD2 (5 bases). Looked up from germline, CDR1 is SNHLY and CDR2 is FYNNEI. V lost 6 bases and J lost 1, with 14 bases in between. This CDR3 has 15 amino acids. In DNA form, the CDR3 reads TGTGCCAGCAGGGAGCTAGCCGGGGGCACAGATACGCAGTATTTT. Residues: CASRELAGGTDTQYF. Full variable domain (missing parts from reference TRBV2 and TRBJ2-3): EPEVTQTPSHQVTQMGQEVILRCVPISNHLYFYWYRQILGQKVEFLVSFYNNEISEKSEIFDDQFSVERPDGSNFTLKIRSTKLEDSAMYFCASRELAGGTDTQYFGPGTRLTVL.

This sequence joins TRBV9 and TRBJ2-7; tentative D call: TRBD2 (6 bases). The germline V gene encodes CDR1 SGDLS and CDR2 YYNGEE. The CDR3 runs to 15 residues. V was shortened by 4 bases and J by 7 bases, with 21 bases between the two germline ends. CDR3 in amino acids: CASSPQDYPEQEQYF. As DNA, the CDR3 is TGTGCCAGCAGCCCTCAGGACTACCCAGAACAGGAGCAGTACTTC.

J is TRBJ2-7 and V is TRBV4-1, with D perhaps TRBD2 (5 bases). The germline V gene has CDR1 MGHRA and CDR2 YSYEKL. The CDR3 spans 15 residues. V was clipped by 0 bases and J by 4 bases, with 13 bases between them. CDR3: CASSQEADGPYEQYF. CDR3 DNA: TGCGCCAGCAGCCAAGAAGCGGACGGACCTTACGAGCAGTACTTC.

The chain recombines TRBV7-2 with TRBJ1-5; D is possibly TRBD1 (6 bases). V was clipped by 1 base and J by 4 bases, with 8 bases between them. The germline CDR1 and CDR2 sequences are SGHTA and FQGNSA. The CDR3 loop spans 14 amino acids. The CDR3, as DNA: TGTGCCAGCAGCTTAGAGGGGGGGAATCAGCCCCAGCATTTT. It specifies CASSLEGGNQPQHF.

With respect to this clone: Additional DNA sequences in this sample encode the identical CDR3. The chain employs TRBV18 and TRBJ2-7; TRBD1 might be the D (6 bases). In germline, CDR1 is KGHSH, CDR2 LQKENI. The CDR3 is 13 amino acids. Trimming took 1 base from V and 3 from J, leaving 7 bases between them. The CDR3 reads CASSPRTDYEQYF. In DNA, the CDR3 is TGTGCCAGCTCACCACGGACAGACTACGAGCAGTACTTC.

The genes are TRBV5-6 and TRBJ2-1, with 13 bases matching TRBD2. This CDR3 is built from 16 residues. Germline V gives CDR1 SGHDT, CDR2 YYEEEE. V lost 4 bases, J lost 2 bases, and 3 bases stayed unmatched. Written as DNA, the CDR3 is TGTGCCAGCAGCCGGGGACTAGCGGGGACCTACAATGAGCAGTTCTTC. This encodes CASSRGLAGTYNEQFF.

The CDR3 is CASSRQSGQGAGNTIYF. In nucleotides, the CDR3 is TGCGCCAGCAGCCGGCAGAGTGGACAGGGCGCTGGAAACACCATATATTTT. This rearrangement joins TRBV5-1 to TRBJ1-3, with 8 bases identical to TRBD1. This CDR3 has 17 residues. The ends lost 4 bases at V and 2 bases at J; junction bases unmatched: 11. The germline V gene encodes CDR1 SGHRS and CDR2 YFSETQ.

The gene calls are TRBV18 and TRBJ2-3, with 7 bases fitting TRBD1. This CDR3 is 13 amino acids long. Germline V gene data show CDR1 as KGHSH and CDR2 as LQKENI. The trim removed 4 bases at V and 3 bases at J, leaving 1 base unmatched. The CDR3 DNA reads TGTGCCAGCTCACAGGACAGGACAGATACGCAGTATTTT. This sequence encodes CASSQDRTDTQYF.

Only one count was recorded for this clone. The chain is built from TRBV7-9 and TRBJ1-1; D unresolved. Trimming stripped 1 base from V and 3 bases from J, with 6 bases between. CDR3 size: 13 residues. Germline lookup yields CDR1 SEHNR and CDR2 FQNEAQ (reference sequence). CDR3 nucleotides: TGTGCCAGCAGCTTAGGTCCGGACACTGAAGCTTTCTTT. Amino acids: CASSLGPDTEAFF. The variable domain in full, with the rest retrieved from reference TRBV7-9 and TRBJ1-1, is DTGVSQNPRHKITKRGQNVTFRCDPISEHNRLYWYRQTLGQGPEFLTYFQNEAQLEKSRLLSDRFSAERPKGSFSTLEIQRTEQGDSAMYLCASSLGPDTEAFFGQGTRLTVV.

This chain uses TRBV27 with TRBJ1-6; TRBD1 agrees at 7 bases. The germline V gene encodes CDR1 MNHEY and CDR2 SMNVEV (reference sequence). There are 14 residues in the CDR3. V dropped 9 bases and J dropped 5; count of bases not matched to a gene: 7. CDR3 coding DNA: TGTGCCAGTACAAACAGGGGTAATAATTCACCCCTCCACTTT. Translated, it gives CASTNRGNNSPLHF.

The rearrangement uses TRBV9 and TRBJ1-3; the match to TRBD1 covers 7 bases. This CDR3 has 17 residues. CDR1 and CDR2 (germline): SGDLS, YYNGEE. J lost 3 bases, V lost 0 bases, and 9 bases had no gene match. DNA for the CDR3: TGTGCCAGCAGCGTAGACGCGCGTGGGACAGTTGGAAACACCATATATTTT. Protein: CASSVDARGTVGNTIYF. Full variable domain (rest looked up from reference TRBV9 and TRBJ1-3): DSGVTQTPKHLITATGQRVTLRCSPRSGDLSVYWYQQSLDQGLQFLIQYYNGEERAKGNILERFSAQQFPDLHSELNLSSLELGDSALYFCASSVDARGTVGNTIYFGEGSWLTVV.

This chain uses TRBV6-5 with TRBJ1-1; TRBD1 matches at 8 bases. The V and J ends lost 0 bases and 1 base, in that order; junction bases with no gene match: 1. The CDR3 covers 15 residues. Per the germline V gene, CDR1 is MNHEY and CDR2 is SVGAGI. The CDR3 sequence is CASSYSTGANTEAFF. Written as DNA, the CDR3 is TGTGCCAGCAGTTACTCGACAGGGGCGAACACTGAAGCTTTCTTT.

The V and J genes are TRBV9 and TRBJ1-1, with D unclear. The CDR3 sequence is 13 residues long. In germline, CDR1 is SGDLS, CDR2 YYNGEE. V was cut by 5 bases and J by 1 base, with 9 bases left in between. This chain's CDR3 is CASSRDWNTEAFF. The CDR3 nucleotides read TGTGCCAGCAGTAGAGATTGGAACACTGAAGCTTTCTTT.

V usage is TRBV6-5 and J usage is TRBJ2-1, with a weak D call TRBD1 (5 bases). Germline V gene sequence: CDR1 MNHEY, CDR2 SVGAGI. Trimming took off 2 bases at V and 2 bases at J, with 10 bases between the two ends. This CDR3 is built from 15 residues. In DNA, the CDR3 is TGTGCCAGCAGTTACGTTACAGGAGCCTACAATGAGCAGTTCTTC. Translation gives CASSYVTGAYNEQFF.

The chain has TRBV20-1 and TRBJ1-3; TRBD1 is a possible D gene (5 bases). Germline assignment: CDR1 DFQATT and CDR2 SNEGSKA (reference sequence). V was pared by 6 bases and J by 3 bases, with 6 bases between. The CDR3 spans 11 residues. Here the CDR3 reads CSATVGNTIYF. Here the CDR3 DNA reads TGCAGTGCGACAGTTGGAAACACCATATATTTT.

This clone is a singleton in its sample. The chain carries TRBV23-1 and TRBJ2-7; D is unclear. TRBV23-1 is reported as an ORF; its role is uncertain. The length of the CDR3 is 19 residues. V shed 0 bases and J shed 0 bases, with 21 bases lying between them. CDR3 region: CASSQSPPFTAEHSYEQYF. The CDR3 DNA reads TGCGCCAGCAGTCAATCCCCCCCCTTTACTGCGGAACACTCCTACGAGCAGTACTTC.

The rearrangement links TRBV11-1 to TRBJ2-3; tentatively, D is TRBD2 (6 bases). CDR1 and CDR2 from the germline V gene are SGHAT and FQDESV (reference sequence). This CDR3 has 14 amino acids. V was clipped by 5 bases and J by 3 bases, with 12 bases between them. Here the CDR3 DNA reads TGTGCCAGCAGCAGACTAGGGGATACAGATACGCAGTATTTT. Encoded protein: CASSRLGDTDTQYF.

The chain joins TRBV5-6 to TRBJ2-5, with D tentatively TRBD2 (6 bases). V was shortened by 4 bases and J by 4 bases, with 17 bases between the two germline ends. The germline V gene has CDR1 SGHDT and CDR2 YYEEEE. The CDR3 extends over 15 amino acids. Written as DNA, the CDR3 is TGTGCCAGCAGCCTGGGAACGGGGGTAGGAGAGACCCAGTACTTC. It specifies CASSLGTGVGETQYF.